These 15 T cell receptor beta chains originate from one sample sequenced in a study of T cell responses to AZD1222 COVID-19 vaccine. The repertoire was sequenced with immunoSEQ multiplex PCR; TCRdb's copy has only in-frame clones and lacks some. The repertoire holds roughly 24,000 clones, roughly 85% seen once, with under 3.5% in the top ten. Material: peripheral blood, obtained 28 days after the second AZD1222 dose. The origin of the receptors is an adult who received the AZD1222 COVID-19 vaccine.

This chain links TRBV7-7 with TRBJ1-5, with D possibly matching TRBD1 (5 bases). The CDR3 sequence is 15 residues long. Trimming took off 1 base at V and 3 bases at J, with 10 bases between the two ends. Germline V lookup: CDR1 SSHAT, CDR2 FNYEAQ (reference sequence). The CDR3 sequence is CASSLEGTINQPQHF. CDR3 DNA sequence: TGTGCCAGCAGCTTAGAAGGGACCATCAATCAGCCCCAGCATTTT.

The chain couples TRBV11-3 to TRBJ2-5; D unclear. Trimming stripped 5 bases from V and 4 bases from J, with 14 bases between. The CDR3 runs to 14 residues. The germline V gene encodes CDR1 SGHNT and CDR2 YENEEA. DNA of the CDR3: TGTGCCAGCAGCCAAGATGGGCCGGGAGAGACCCAGTACTTC. Translating gives CASSQDGPGETQYF.

The CDR3 nucleotides read TGTGCCAGCAGTTACTTGGCTAGCGGGAAGGAGACCCAGTACTTC. It codes for CASSYLASGKETQYF. This chain joins TRBV6-5 and TRBJ2-5; the match to TRBD2 covers 9 bases. V dropped 1 base and J dropped 5; count of bases not matched to a gene: 5. This CDR3 is built from 15 residues. CDR1 and CDR2 (germline): MNHEY, SVGAGI.

The rearrangement joins TRBV5-8 to TRBJ1-2; 12 bases line up with TRBD1. The trim removed 3 bases at V and 5 bases at J, leaving 8 bases unmatched. The germline V gene has CDR1 SGHTS and CDR2 YDEGEE. This CDR3 is 16 amino acids long. Here the CDR3 reads CASSWTGTGGAYGYTF. The CDR3 coding sequence is TGTGCCAGCAGCTGGACCGGGACAGGGGGCGCATATGGCTACACCTTC.

The CDR3 region is CASRGLKTGGSADTQYF. CDR3 bases: TGCGCCAGCAGAGGGTTAAAGACAGGGGGTTCTGCAGATACGCAGTATTTT. The rearrangement links TRBV5-1 to TRBJ2-3, with 9 bases lining up with TRBD1. The CDR3 covers 17 residues. The junction had 14 bases not matched to a gene; V was cut back by 5 bases and J by 4 bases. Germline values: CDR1 SGHRS, CDR2 YFSETQ.

V and J are TRBV5-4 and TRBJ1-2; D gene ambiguous. CDR1 is SGHNT, CDR2 YYREEE, per germline (reference sequence). The germline V and J ends were trimmed by 0 bases and 5 bases, with 14 bases remaining between them. The length of the CDR3 is 15 residues. The CDR3: CASSLGGAVYYGYTF. In DNA, the CDR3 is TGTGCCAGCAGCTTGGGCGGCGCGGTTTATTATGGCTACACCTTC.

The chain has TRBV7-3 and TRBJ1-1; unclear D gene. V was cut by 2 bases and J by 3 bases, with 7 bases left in between. CDR3 length: 13 amino acids. CDR1 is SGHTA and CDR2 is FQGTGA in the germline V gene. The CDR3 DNA sequence: TGTGCCAGCAGCTTAGGGCAGCACACTGAAGCTTTCTTT. Amino acid sequence: CASSLGQHTEAFF.

The chain links TRBV7-2 to TRBJ2-2; 7 positions match TRBD2. Germline CDR1 and CDR2: SGHTA and FQGNSA. V trimming: 1 base; J trimming: 4 bases; junction bases outside the gene matches: 6. The CDR3 loop spans 16 amino acids. This CDR3 reads CASSLVGTKGTGELFF. The CDR3 DNA reads TGTGCCAGCAGCTTAGTGGGGACTAAGGGCACCGGGGAGCTGTTTTTT.

This sequence joins TRBV28 and TRBJ1-2, with D maybe TRBD1 (5 bases). Trimming removed 6 bases at V and 4 bases at J, with 15 bases between. The CDR3 length is 14 residues. Germline assignment: CDR1 MDHEN and CDR2 SYDVKM. The chain's CDR3 is CASRDSRGGYGYTF. CDR3 bases: TGTGCCAGCAGGGACTCCCGGGGCGGCTATGGCTACACCTTC.

The chain joins TRBV19 to TRBJ1-1; D might be TRBD1 (5 bases). Trimming stripped 1 base from V and 0 bases from J, with 15 bases between. Looked up from germline, CDR1 is LNHDA and CDR2 is SQIVND (reference sequence). This CDR3 contains 17 residues. The CDR3 loop is CASSIAAGQDMNTEAFF. CDR3 coding DNA: TGTGCCAGTAGTATAGCCGCAGGGCAGGATATGAACACTGAAGCTTTCTTT.

The genes are TRBV6-5 and TRBJ1-6, with D tentatively TRBD1 (5 bases). The germline V gene has CDR1 MNHEY and CDR2 SVGAGI. CDR3 size: 14 residues. With 4 bases removed from V and 6 bases from J, the gap between germline ends came to 10 bases. The CDR3: CASSSRGPNSPLHF. Here the CDR3 DNA reads TGTGCCAGCAGTTCTCGGGGACCTAATTCACCCCTCCACTTT.

The J gene is TRBJ1-2, the V gene TRBV2; D unclear. V lost 3 bases and J lost 0, with 11 bases in between. The CDR3 spans 15 residues. Germline CDR1 and CDR2: SNHLY and FYNNEI. The CDR3 protein is CASSDWQKSNYGYTF. In DNA, the CDR3 is TGTGCCAGCAGTGATTGGCAAAAATCTAACTATGGCTACACCTTC.

The chain has TRBV12-2 and TRBJ1-1. TRBV12-2 is a listed pseudogene. The CDR3 runs 16 residues. The CDR3 DNA reads as TGTGCAAGTCGCCCCCCAGGAGGGGGAAGGCACACTGAAGCTTTCTTT. It encodes CASRPPGGGRHTEAFF.

The chain uses TRBV6-2 or TRBV6-3 and TRBJ1-2; the match to TRBD1 covers 9 bases. V trimming: 0 bases; J trimming: 8 bases; junction bases outside the gene matches: 7. The CDR3 totals 15 residues. The germline V gene has CDR1 MNHEY and CDR2 SVGEGT. CDR3: CASSYSSRTGEGYTF. The CDR3 region has the DNA TGTGCCAGCAGTTACTCGTCCCGGACAGGGGAAGGCTACACCTTC.

The CDR3 DNA follows: TGTGCCAGCAGCTCCAGGGACAGGGTGACCACCGGGGAGCTGTTTTTT. Translation gives CASSSRDRVTTGELFF. The chain links TRBV9 to TRBJ2-2; 9 bases are a match to TRBD1. V lost 4 bases and J lost 4; bases outside the gene matches: 8. In germline, CDR1 is SGDLS, CDR2 YYNGEE. The CDR3 spans 16 residues.